The 8 T cell receptor beta chains in this list originate from one sample, sequenced in a study of beta chain features in type 1 diabetes. Expressed TCRB transcripts were sequenced because the entire RNA isolate underwent reverse transcription. This table comes from immunoSEQ multiplex PCR, and its TCRdb copy is limited to in-frame clones, with some not included. The sample yields 200,000 to 300,000 clones, 13% to 15% seen once. Sequencing was done on a sample of naive CD4+ T cells from blood. These receptors all stem from a woman in her thirties or forties in good health.

The rearrangement links TRBV12-5 to TRBJ2-7; D is ambiguous. Germline V gives CDR1 LGHNT, CDR2 FRNRAP. The CDR3 covers 14 residues. V lost 0 bases and J lost 10, with 16 bases in between. The CDR3 DNA follows: TGTGCTAGTGGTTTGGTCCCCCCCGGGTATTTTCAGTACTTC. Residues: CASGLVPPGYFQYF.

Here the CDR3 DNA reads TGTGCCAGCAGTTCAACAGGTTGGGAGCAGTACTTC. It encodes CASSSTGWEQYF. This chain links TRBV5-6 with TRBJ2-7, with TRBD1 as a possible D gene (5 bases). Deletions cut 5 bases from V and 7 bases from J, with 13 bases between. Germline CDR1 SGHDT, CDR2 YYEEEE. The CDR3 is 12 residues long.

The chain employs TRBV6-6 and TRBJ2-7; D is perhaps TRBD1 (7 bases). From germline, CDR1 is MNHNY and CDR2 SVGAGI (reference sequence). V was trimmed by 7 bases and J by 9 bases, leaving 22 bases between them. This CDR3 region has 14 residues. The CDR3 here is CASTRGDRSLGQYF. DNA for the CDR3: TGTGCCAGCACCAGGGGGGACAGATCGTTGGGGCAGTACTTC.

This clone appeared a few times. The rearrangement links TRBV7-2 to TRBJ2-5; 7 positions agree with TRBD1. In germline, CDR1 is SGHTA, CDR2 FQGNSA. Trimming took 1 base from V and 4 from J; bases not matched to a gene: 9. The CDR3 length is 16 residues. The CDR3 DNA is TGTGCCAGCAGCTTAGTCCCCCAAGGGGGCGGAGAGACCCAGTACTTC. Amino acids: CASSLVPQGGGETQYF.

J is TRBJ2-2 and V is TRBV5-1, with unresolved D. V was trimmed by 0 bases and J by 1 base, leaving 7 bases between them. The CDR3 totals 15 residues. Germline CDR1 reads SGHRS; CDR2 reads YFSETQ. The CDR3 region has the DNA TGCGCCAGCAGCTTGGGCAGGCGGAACACCGGGGAGCTGTTTTTT. Residues: CASSLGRRNTGELFF.

This chain links TRBV6-5 with TRBJ1-5, with D possibly matching TRBD1 (6 bases). Germline-derived CDR1 and CDR2 are MNHEY and SVGAGI. V lost 6 bases to trimming and J lost 4 bases, with 16 bases between them. This CDR3 is 15 amino acids long. CDR3 loop: CASSFGRGTNQPQHF. CDR3 bases: TGTGCCAGCAGCTTTGGGAGGGGGACAAATCAGCCCCAGCATTTT.

The chain employs TRBV13 and TRBJ2-5; the D gene is possibly TRBD2 (6 bases). V lost 5 bases and J 1 base, leaving 14 bases between the germline ends. This CDR3 has 15 amino acids. Germline-derived CDR1 and CDR2 are PRHDT and FYEKMQ (reference sequence). The CDR3 loop is CASSLRRGGQETQYF. Here the CDR3 DNA reads TGTGCCAGCAGCCTCCGGAGGGGCGGCCAAGAGACCCAGTACTTC.

Only a few counts were recorded for this clone. The rearrangement links TRBV4-3 to TRBJ2-3; 9 bases map to TRBD2. This CDR3 spans 17 amino acids. With 0 bases clipped from V and 0 bases from J, the junction kept 4 bases outside the gene matches. The germline V gene has CDR1 LGHNA and CDR2 YSLEER. CDR3 amino acids: CASSQDLAGYSTDTQYF. CDR3 in DNA: TGCGCCAGCAGCCAAGATCTAGCGGGGTATAGCACAGATACGCAGTATTTT.